The 29 T cell receptor beta chains in this list originate from one sample, sequenced in a study of T cell responses to AZD1222 COVID-19 vaccine. Using immunoSEQ multiplex PCR, the repertoire was profiled, and TCRdb retains in-frame clones only, with some absent. The sample comprises over 100,000 clones, around 87% of which are singletons, and about 4.6% rests with the top ten. The sample was peripheral blood, taken 28 days after the second AZD1222 dose. All receptors come from an adult who received the AZD1222 COVID-19 vaccine.

V is TRBV5-4 and J is TRBJ1-1; 8 nucleotides match TRBD1. The CDR3 length is 14 residues. Germline V gene lookup returns CDR1 SGHNT and CDR2 YYREEE (reference sequence). With V trimmed by 4 bases and J by 3 bases, 5 bases remained unmatched. The CDR3 DNA sequence: TGTGCCAGCAGCCGGAACAGGGGGGACACTGAAGCTTTCTTT. It specifies CASSRNRGDTEAFF.

The V and J genes are TRBV19 and TRBJ1-4, with a weak D call TRBD1 (5 bases). The V end was cut by 11 bases, the J end by 5 bases, with 18 bases between. This CDR3 spans 14 amino acids. In germline, CDR1 is LNHDA, CDR2 SQIVND (reference sequence). This CDR3 is CAVRARGQNEKLFF. In nucleotides, the CDR3 is TGTGCCGTAAGGGCGAGAGGACAAAATGAAAAACTGTTTTTT.

The rearrangement uses TRBV4-3 and TRBJ2-1, with TRBD1 identical over 12 bases. V lost 0 bases, J lost 4 bases, and 7 bases stayed unmatched. The CDR3 spans 18 residues. Per the germline V gene, CDR1 is LGHNA and CDR2 is YSLEER. This CDR3 is CASSQDWGQGAPYNEQFF. CDR3 bases: TGCGCCAGCAGCCAAGATTGGGGACAGGGGGCGCCTTACAATGAGCAGTTCTTC.

The chain combines TRBV18 with TRBJ2-5, with D possibly called TRBD1 or TRBD2 (5 bases each). CDR3 size: 17 residues. With 3 bases removed from V and 1 base from J, the gap between germline ends came to 18 bases. Germline CDR1 is KGHSH and CDR2 is LQKENI. CDR3 coding DNA: TGTGCCAGCTCACCGAGGGTTATTTCAGGGCCCCAAGAGACCCAGTACTTC. Protein sequence: CASSPRVISGPQETQYF.

This chain links TRBV15 with TRBJ1-5, with 11 bases aligning to TRBD1. The V segment lost 5 bases and the J segment 9 bases; nucleotides outside the gene matches: 9. Germline assignment: CDR1 LNHNV and CDR2 YYDKDF (reference sequence). The CDR3 runs to 15 residues. The CDR3 spells CATSQDRGPLPPQHF. CDR3 DNA: TGTGCCACCAGCCAGGACAGGGGGCCGCTCCCGCCCCAGCATTTT.

A single count supports this clone. The CDR3 reads CASATSGSSDTQYF. The CDR3 bases are TGCGCCAGCGCGACTAGCGGGTCCTCAGATACGCAGTATTTT. The chain is built from TRBV5-1 and TRBJ2-3; 10 bases are shared with TRBD2. The junction had 6 bases not matched to a gene; V was cut back by 7 bases and J by 4 bases. Per germline, CDR1 SGHRS and CDR2 YFSETQ. This CDR3 has 14 residues.

The chain uses TRBV30 and TRBJ1-4, with D perhaps TRBD1 (5 bases). V dropped 4 bases and J dropped 6 bases, with 9 bases sitting between them. The CDR3 covers 12 residues. Germline loops: CDR1 GTSNPN, CDR2 SVGIG (reference sequence). CDR3 nucleotide sequence: TGTGCCTGGAAATCCAGGGATGAAAAACTGTTTTTT. Amino acids: CAWKSRDEKLFF.

The chain employs TRBV3-1 (or the pseudogene TRBV3-2) and TRBJ2-6; D ambiguous. CDR1 is LGHDT, CDR2 YNNKEL, per germline (reference sequence). The ends were cut back, 3 bases at V and 0 bases at J, with 9 bases in the middle. This CDR3 is built from 16 residues. The CDR3 protein is CASSQGWGSGANVLTF. DNA for the CDR3: TGTGCCAGCAGCCAGGGCTGGGGCTCTGGGGCCAACGTCCTGACTTTC.

The chain carries TRBV5-4 and TRBJ1-1; TRBD1 might be the D (5 bases). Per germline, CDR1 SGHNT and CDR2 YYREEE (reference sequence). This CDR3 contains 13 residues. V dropped 4 bases and J dropped 3 bases, with 10 bases sitting between them. The CDR3 DNA is TGTGCCAGCAGCGCCCGACAGTACACTGAAGCTTTCTTT. Protein sequence: CASSARQYTEAFF.

The chain recombines TRBV7-9 with TRBJ2-5; D possibly corresponds to TRBD1 (6 bases). The CDR3 consists of 14 residues. Trimming cost V 4 bases and J 0 bases, with 9 bases left between them. Germline lookup yields CDR1 SEHNR and CDR2 FQNEAQ (reference sequence). The CDR3 spells CASSSGQYQETQYF. The CDR3 DNA follows: TGTGCCAGCAGCTCCGGACAGTACCAAGAGACCCAGTACTTC.

This clone was detected only once. The chain links TRBV18 to TRBJ2-7, with TRBD1 as a possible D gene (7 bases). Germline V lookup: CDR1 KGHSH, CDR2 LQKENI. The CDR3 length is 14 residues. V lost 6 bases to trimming and J lost 3 bases, with 15 bases between them. The CDR3 is CASSHGGGGYEQYF. The DNA for the CDR3 is TGTGCCAGCTCCCACGGAGGGGGCGGCTACGAGCAGTACTTC.

This chain joins TRBV7-9 and TRBJ1-2; 8 nucleotides match TRBD1. V lost 4 bases and J lost 3; bases outside the gene matches: 10. The CDR3 is 16 residues long. In germline, CDR1 is SEHNR, CDR2 FQNEAQ (reference sequence). CDR3 amino acids: CASSSQDRVWDYGYTF. CDR3 DNA: TGTGCCAGCAGCTCCCAGGACAGGGTGTGGGACTATGGCTACACCTTC.

This chain joins TRBV7-3 and TRBJ2-7, with D perhaps matching TRBD2 (6 bases). Per germline, CDR1 SGHTA and CDR2 FQGTGA. V was pared by 7 bases and J by 4 bases, with 29 bases between. This CDR3 region has 18 residues. CDR3 bases: TGTGCCAGCAAAGGCCCTTTAGGCGGGACCCATAAGGTTTACGAGCAGTACTTC. Residues: CASKGPLGGTHKVYEQYF.

The chain joins TRBV6-2 or TRBV6-3 to TRBJ1-5, with a weak D call TRBD1 (6 bases). Trimming left V 2 bases short and J 0 bases short, with 17 bases between. Germline CDR1 and CDR2: MNHEY and SVGEGT. CDR3 size: 18 residues. The CDR3 loop reads CASSYRSGGGISNQPQHF. The DNA for the CDR3 is TGTGCCAGCAGTTACCGCTCTGGGGGGGGCATTAGCAATCAGCCCCAGCATTTT.

This clone showed up just a few times. V is TRBV9 and J is TRBJ2-7; D is possibly TRBD2 (6 bases). Germline V lookup: CDR1 SGDLS, CDR2 YYNGEE. With 0 bases removed from V and 2 bases from J, the gap between germline ends came to 12 bases. The CDR3 totals 15 residues. CDR3 DNA: TGTGCCAGCAGCGTAGCCGTGGGCGGGGCCTACGAGCAGTACTTC. As protein: CASSVAVGGAYEQYF.

This clone was counted between two and nine times. The V call is TRBV7-3, the J call TRBJ2-1, with a weak D call TRBD2 (7 bases). V was trimmed by 2 bases and J by 7 bases, leaving 18 bases between them. The CDR3 is 16 residues long. Germline V gives CDR1 SGHTA, CDR2 FQGTGA. The CDR3: CASSLRGLGGSNEQFF. The CDR3 DNA reads as TGTGCCAGCAGCTTACGTGGACTAGGGGGTTCTAATGAGCAGTTCTTC.

J is TRBJ1-2 and V is TRBV7-2, with a tentative D call TRBD1 (5 bases). With 7 bases removed from V and 5 bases from J, the gap between germline ends came to 11 bases. This CDR3 contains 12 residues. The V gene's germline CDR1 is SGHTA and CDR2 FQGNSA. The DNA of the CDR3 is TGTGCCAGCAACATGACAGCGTATGGCTACACCTTC. Translated, it gives CASNMTAYGYTF.

The genes are TRBV24-1 and TRBJ2-5; 8 bases are a match to TRBD1. CDR1 KGHDR and CDR2 SFDVKD come from the germline V gene. Unmatched junction bases numbered 10, after V lost 3 bases and J lost 5 bases. This CDR3 spans 16 amino acids. CDR3 in DNA: TGTGCCACCAGTGATACCAAGGACAGGGTCGGGGAGACCCAGTACTTC. As protein: CATSDTKDRVGETQYF.

The chain links TRBV7-2 to TRBJ1-2; D not resolved. Germline CDR1 is SGHTA and CDR2 is FQGNSA. The CDR3 loop spans 16 amino acids. Trimming cost V 1 base and J 5 bases, with 17 bases left between them. This chain's CDR3 is CASSLVTNSIYYGYTF. The CDR3 DNA reads as TGTGCCAGCAGCTTAGTTACGAACAGCATTTATTATGGCTACACCTTC.

The V gene is TRBV10-3, the J gene TRBJ1-4, with D unresolved. The germline V gene encodes CDR1 ENHRY and CDR2 SYGVKD. The germline V and J ends were trimmed by 0 bases and 6 bases, with 17 bases remaining between them. CDR3 length equals 17 residues. Written as DNA, the CDR3 is TGTGCCATCAGTGAGTCGGTGGCAGAACCCTCGGATGAAAAACTGTTTTTT. Protein sequence: CAISESVAEPSDEKLFF.

This chain joins TRBV10-3 and TRBJ2-3; D is unresolved. V dropped 7 bases and J dropped 2 bases, with 10 bases sitting between them. Germline CDR1 is ENHRY and CDR2 is SYGVKD. This CDR3 spans 13 amino acids. CDR3 region: CAITRDDTDTQYF. The CDR3 DNA sequence: TGTGCCATCACTCGCGATGACACAGATACGCAGTATTTT.

This clone was seen a handful of times. This chain links TRBV6-5 with TRBJ2-7; TRBD1 agrees at 9 bases. The CDR3 covers 16 residues. CDR1 and CDR2 (germline): MNHEY, SVGAGI. V was pared by 1 base and J by 4 bases, with 8 bases of the junction left unmatched. CDR3 sequence (DNA): TGTGCCAGCAGTTACTTTAAGGGGACAGGGCGTTACGAGCAGTACTTC. This gives the protein CASSYFKGTGRYEQYF.

The chain uses TRBV27 and TRBJ1-4; 8 bases are a match to TRBD1. The length of the CDR3 is 14 residues. Germline CDR1 is MNHEY and CDR2 is SMNVEV (reference sequence). J gave up 8 bases and V 4 bases, and 6 bases lay outside the gene matches. In nucleotides, the CDR3 is TGTGCCAGCAGTTCAGGACAGGGAAGGGAAAAACTGTTTTTT. Its protein product is CASSSGQGREKLFF. The variable domain in full, completed from reference TRBV27 and TRBJ1-4, reads EAQVTQNPRYLITVTGKKLTVTCSQNMNHEYMSWYRQDPGLGLRQIYYSMNVEVTDKGDVPEGYKVSRKEKRNFPLILESPSPNQTSLYFCASSSGQGREKLFFGSGTQLSVL.

The J gene is TRBJ2-3, the V gene TRBV4-3; D uncertain. Germline V gives CDR1 LGHNA, CDR2 YSLEER. The CDR3 loop spans 11 amino acids. V was cut by 4 bases and J by 4 bases, with 3 bases left in between. CDR3 amino acids: CASSLSDTQYF. The CDR3, as DNA: TGCGCCAGCAGCCTTTCAGATACGCAGTATTTT.

The chain is built from TRBV6-2 or TRBV6-3 and TRBJ2-6, with a tentative D call TRBD2 (6 bases). Between the trimmed V and J ends, which lost 0 bases and 0 bases, there was a span of 15 bases. Germline CDR1 MNHEY, CDR2 SVGEGT. This CDR3 region has 19 residues. CDR3 nucleotide sequence: TGTGCCAGCAGTTACTCCCCCTGGGACGGGGGCTCTGGGGCCAACGTCCTGACTTTC. Translating it yields CASSYSPWDGGSGANVLTF.

CDR3 protein: CASSPTRTGKNEQFF. The CDR3 DNA reads as TGTGCCAGCAGCCCTACCCGGACAGGGAAGAATGAGCAGTTCTTC. This chain connects TRBV14 to TRBJ2-1; 8 bases match TRBD1. CDR3 length equals 15 residues. Germline loops: CDR1 SGHDN, CDR2 FVKESK. Losses at the gene ends were 4 bases for V and 7 bases for J; bases not matched to a gene: 9.

This chain uses TRBV4-3 with TRBJ1-5; TRBD1 is a possible D gene (6 bases). V was clipped by 0 bases and J by 3 bases, with 24 bases between them. The CDR3 loop spans 20 amino acids. The germline V gene encodes CDR1 LGHNA and CDR2 YSLEER. Here the CDR3 DNA reads TGCGCCAGCAGCCAAGATAGTAACAGGGAATTTCGGTTCGACAATCAGCCCCAGCATTTT. Translated: CASSQDSNREFRFDNQPQHF.

The CDR3 protein is CASSRAGEPEISSLFF. In DNA, the CDR3 is TGTGCCAGCAGCCGCGCGGGGGAGCCTGAAATTAGTTCGCTGTTTTTT. V usage is TRBV7-9 and J usage is TRBJ1-4; D may be TRBD1 (5 bases). This CDR3 comprises 16 residues. Trimming stripped 5 bases from V and 14 bases from J, with 27 bases between. Per germline, CDR1 SEHNR and CDR2 FQNEAQ (reference sequence).

This chain connects TRBV6-5 to TRBJ2-7; a possible D gene is TRBD2 (7 bases). V dropped 2 bases and J dropped 6 bases, with 20 bases sitting between them. The germline V gene encodes CDR1 MNHEY and CDR2 SVGAGI. The length of the CDR3 is 16 residues. This CDR3 reads CASSYRAGAGIPEQYF. Here the CDR3 DNA reads TGTGCCAGCAGTTACAGGGCGGGGGCAGGGATACCCGAGCAGTACTTC.